A few counts support the clone carrying this T cell receptor beta chain. The data were taken from a study of blood T cells in healthy people across ages. CDR1 and CDR2 (germline): SGDLS, YYNGEE. The CDR3 length is 16 residues. V was shortened by 3 bases and J by 5 bases, with 20 bases between the two germline ends. It was with a sample-barcoded 5' primer and a J-beta primer mix that a second PCR of about 7 to 12 cycles was run. MiXCR, run by TCRdb on the 5' RACE reads, gives a single entry per CDR3 protein. The repertoire has about 1.6 million distinct CDR3 sequences, about 31% of them found once; the top ten carry roughly 10%.

The rearrangement links TRBV9 to TRBJ1-2, with D possibly TRBD1 on 5 matching bases. The sequenced sample was blood. This sequence was found in a woman in her twenties or thirties in good health. The CDR3 loop is CASSDGPGTPLYGYTF. CDR3 sequence (DNA): TGTGCCAGCAGCGACGGTCCCGGGACCCCACTGTATGGCTACACCTTC.